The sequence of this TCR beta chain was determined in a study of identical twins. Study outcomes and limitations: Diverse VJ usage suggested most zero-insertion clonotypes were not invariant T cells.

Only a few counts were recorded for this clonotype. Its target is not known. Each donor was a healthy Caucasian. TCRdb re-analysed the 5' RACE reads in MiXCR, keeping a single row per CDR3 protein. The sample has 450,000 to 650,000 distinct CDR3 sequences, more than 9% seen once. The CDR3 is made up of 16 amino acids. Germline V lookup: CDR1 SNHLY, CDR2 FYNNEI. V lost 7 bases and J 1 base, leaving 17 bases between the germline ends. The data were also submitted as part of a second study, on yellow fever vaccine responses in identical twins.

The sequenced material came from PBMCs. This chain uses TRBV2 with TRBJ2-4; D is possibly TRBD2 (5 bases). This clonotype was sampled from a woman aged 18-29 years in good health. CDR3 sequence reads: CASNIERLGAKNIQYF. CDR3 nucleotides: TGTGCCAGCAACATAGAGCGGTTGGGCGCCAAAAACATTCAGTACTTC.